These T cell receptor beta chains were read from a single sample in a study of vaccination and CD4 T cells after COVID-19. No antigen has been assigned to these receptors. In TCRdb, the PCR reads were re-called with MiXCR into one record per CDR3 protein. The sample yields thousands of distinct CDR3 sequences, around 50% seen once. The sequenced material came from CD4+ T cells from blood, cultured in vitro. The receptors were gathered from a human donor in good health. Each CDR3 is given without its conserved first and last residue. Clone size is stated in some rows and not others, as once, few, many or a class when expanded.

V gene	clone size	CDR3 protein
TRBV5-1	-	ASSLANSGTRLWGPDTQY
TRBV20-1	few	SARESAGRARSYNEQF
TRBV2	-	ASSVPLGLALSDTQY
TRBV7-9	-	ASSLSGGQGYGYT
TRBV20-1	few	SARDRSRVGGDTQY
TRBV20-1	-	SAEKGGRDSPLH
TRBV5-1	-	ASSLVSGRGNTEAF
TRBV5-1	-	ASSLVGGRGEQF
TRBV25-1	-	ASSRPGTGSEQY
TRBV5-4	-	ASSLDRQANGYT
TRBV20-1	-	SAFQDSTYEQY
TRBV7-2	-	ASSLSSQGYGYT
TRBV6-5	-	ASSYSGIEAF
TRBV9	-	ASSLRQGASGYT
TRBV6-5	few	ASSYARASGSSYEQY
TRBV6-1	few	ASTPMRTNTEAF
TRBV4-1	-	ASSQGWGGYGYT
TRBV6-4	-	ASSETFRESYGYT
TRBV5-1	-	ASSLTSYNSPLH
TRBV10-3	few	AISDDRITYNEQF
TRBV19	-	ASRPTGLRDEQY
TRBV7-2	few	ASSSDPQFGNTIY
TRBV5-6	-	ASSPDFRSSYEQY
TRBV6-2/TRBV6-3	-	ASSLILLGRNKETQY
TRBV30	once	AWSRGPGGTEAF
TRBV2	medium-sized	ASSEKGGAYTGELF
TRBV20-1	-	SATDLGYEQF
TRBV7-9	few	ASSGRDGDNEQF
TRBV30	-	AWGRPNTEAF
TRBV18	-	ASSSGQWSSYEQY
TRBV21-1	-	ASSKYRHNEQF
TRBV6-1	-	ANSGGHRTGEETQY
TRBV9	-	ASSVSSLGQPQH
TRBV14	-	ASSLSMGTVYEQY
TRBV7-8	-	ASSIWTFISTDTQY
TRBV5-4	-	ASSQDMAAIGGNTIY
TRBV7-9	few	ASGVVGVVYEQY
TRBV7-9	few	ASSVIKDRWAP
TRBV5-1	-	ASSLTGTGKKDTEAF
TRBV3-1	-	ASSQGTYSNQPQH
TRBV12-3/TRBV12-4	-	ASSLRGLADNEQF
TRBV6-1	-	ASSRTGTGANQPQH
TRBV6-1	few	ASSRQGHNSPLH
TRBV20-1	-	SARRGGMDNEQF
TRBV7-4	-	ASSFQCCWGAPSETQY
TRBV5-8	few	ASSLGGQGSDTQY
TRBV20-1	-	SASPILAGSRY
TRBV7-2	few	ASSTSGGRTQY
TRBV7-9	-	ASSLGGGNSPLH
TRBV7-2	-	ASSLADTTDTQY
TRBV7-6	few	ASSSGRLGGYT
TRBV20-1	-	SATPQGQLNSPLH